Below are 11 T cell receptor beta chains sequenced from a single sample in a study of T cell responses to AZD1222 COVID-19 vaccine. TCRdb keeps only in-frame clones here, not all; method: immunoSEQ multiplex PCR. This table holds roughly 190,000 clones, about nine tenths found once. The material was peripheral blood, obtained 28 days after the second AZD1222 dose. Every receptor here comes from an adult who received the AZD1222 COVID-19 vaccine.

This chain joins TRBV4-1 and TRBJ2-3; D is possibly TRBD2 (6 bases). Germline assignment: CDR1 MGHRA and CDR2 YSYEKL. V lost 1 base, J lost 1 base, and 12 bases lay in between. There are 16 residues in the CDR3. Written as DNA, the CDR3 is TGCGCCAGCAGCCAAGCAGGCGGGGCTGGCACAGATACGCAGTATTTT. Protein: CASSQAGGAGTDTQYF.

Comment on this clone: This specimen includes other DNA sequences encoding the same CDR3. This chain uses TRBV19 with TRBJ2-6; tentatively, D is TRBD1 or TRBD2 (5 bases each). CDR3 length: 15 residues. Germline CDR1 LNHDA, CDR2 SQIVND (reference sequence). V lost 5 bases, J lost 4 bases, and 12 bases lay in between. CDR3 nucleotide sequence: TGTGCCAGTAGTCCTGGGGGTTCCGGGGCCAACGTCCTGACTTTC. Protein sequence: CASSPGGSGANVLTF.

This clone was seen only once. The chain carries TRBV6-4 and TRBJ2-1; D might be TRBD1 (5 bases). CDR3 length equals 15 residues. Trimming stripped 6 bases from V and 5 bases from J, with 17 bases between. Germline CDR1 MRHNA, CDR2 SNTAGT. The CDR3 DNA reads as TGTGCCAGCAGCCGTGACAGCTACCCCGACAATGAGCAGTTCTTC. It specifies CASSRDSYPDNEQFF.

This chain joins TRBV3-1 (or the pseudogene TRBV3-2) and TRBJ1-1; D is undetermined. Trimming cost V 7 bases and J 1 base, with 13 bases left between them. The CDR3 contains 14 residues. Germline CDR1 and CDR2: LGHDT and YNNKEL (reference sequence). This chain's CDR3 is CASTTSGANTEAFF. The DNA for the CDR3 is TGTGCCAGCACCACATCGGGCGCGAACACTGAAGCTTTCTTT.

The chain has TRBV11-3 and TRBJ2-1; TRBD2 is a possible D gene (6 bases). Looked up from germline, CDR1 is SGHNT and CDR2 is YENEEA. The CDR3 extends over 14 amino acids. V shed 5 bases and J shed 5 bases, with 13 bases lying between them. This chain's CDR3 is CASSPARRDNEQFF. CDR3 nucleotides: TGTGCCAGCAGCCCGGCTAGGAGGGACAATGAGCAGTTCTTC.

V usage is TRBV19 and J usage is TRBJ2-1, with D tentatively TRBD2 (5 bases). V gave up 5 bases and J gave up 3 bases, with 8 bases separating them. Germline CDR1 and CDR2: LNHDA and SQIVND (reference sequence). The CDR3 spans 13 residues. In DNA, the CDR3 is TGTGCCAGTAGTGCGGGTTTCTACAATGAGCAGTTCTTC. It specifies CASSAGFYNEQFF.

The chain has TRBV7-9 and TRBJ2-2; 7 bases match TRBD2. Unmatched junction bases numbered 12, after V lost 10 bases and J lost 1 base. CDR1 and CDR2 from the germline V gene are SEHNR and FQNEAQ (reference sequence). The CDR3 is 16 residues long. CDR3 sequence: CAIKAGREMNTGELFF. The CDR3 DNA sequence: TGTGCCATCAAAGCGGGGCGGGAGATGAACACCGGGGAGCTGTTTTTT.

The chain combines TRBV6-5 with TRBJ1-2; D is perhaps TRBD1 (5 bases). Germline V lookup: CDR1 MNHEY, CDR2 SVGAGI. V was shortened by 0 bases and J by 3 bases, with 11 bases between the two germline ends. The CDR3 is 15 residues long. The CDR3 reads CASSYSSGRDYGYTF. The CDR3 DNA reads as TGTGCCAGCAGTTACTCGTCAGGGAGGGACTATGGCTACACCTTC.

The chain combines TRBV6-5 with TRBJ2-2; 10 positions match TRBD1. The CDR3 loop spans 13 amino acids. The V segment lost 10 bases and the J segment 4 bases; nucleotides outside the gene matches: 3. Germline CDR1 is MNHEY and CDR2 is SVGAGI. The CDR3 region has the DNA TGTGCCATCGGACAGGGGGTCACCGGGGAGCTGTTTTTT. Its protein is CAIGQGVTGELFF.

The chain joins TRBV21-1 to TRBJ2-7; the table's D gene call, TRBD2, was not cross checked with the DNA. TRBV21-1 corresponds to a pseudogene. The CDR3 length is 17 residues. CDR3: CASSKADRVSWTYEQYF. CDR3 DNA sequence: TGTGCCAGCAGCAAAGCCGACCGGGTGTCCTGGACCTACGAGCAGTACTTC.

The chain employs TRBV6-5 and TRBJ1-1; no clear D gene. This CDR3 contains 14 residues. Trimming removed 6 bases at V and 0 bases at J, with 11 bases between. Germline assignment: CDR1 MNHEY and CDR2 SVGAGI. The DNA of the CDR3 is TGTGCCAGCAGCTCCAAAGCCATGAACACTGAAGCTTTCTTT. Its protein is CASSSKAMNTEAFF.